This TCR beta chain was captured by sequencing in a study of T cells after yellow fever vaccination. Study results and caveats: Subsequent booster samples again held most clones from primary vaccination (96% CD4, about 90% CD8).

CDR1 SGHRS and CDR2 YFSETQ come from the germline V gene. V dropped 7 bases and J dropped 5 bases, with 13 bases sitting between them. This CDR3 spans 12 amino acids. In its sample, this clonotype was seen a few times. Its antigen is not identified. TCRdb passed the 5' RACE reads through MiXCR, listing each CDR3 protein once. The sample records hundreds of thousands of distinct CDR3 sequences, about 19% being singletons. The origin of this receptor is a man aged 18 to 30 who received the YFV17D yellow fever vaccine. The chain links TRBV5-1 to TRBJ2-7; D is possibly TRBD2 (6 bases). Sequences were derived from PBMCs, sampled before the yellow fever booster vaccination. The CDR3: CASGTREDEQYF. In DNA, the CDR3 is TGCGCCAGCGGTACAAGGGAGGACGAGCAGTACTTC.